This T cell receptor (beta chain) was sequenced during a study of synovial regulatory T cells in juvenile arthritis. Points from the study as a whole: Inflammation-associated Treg cells in blood had less TCR diversity than the remaining blood Treg cells. Largely private between patients, iaTreg TCR repertoires showed partial overlap with synovial Teff and blood CPL repertoires.

Repertoires were generated with immunoSEQ multiplex PCR, while TCRdb's copy carries only in-frame clones and drops some. The listing records over 7,500 clones. CDR1 and CDR2 from the germline V gene are SQVTM and ANQGSEA. CDR3 length: 13 amino acids. DNA for this receptor is not on file. Regarding this clone: The antigen is unknown.

This receptor was obtained from a donor between 2 and 29 years old with juvenile idiopathic arthritis. Sample: Treg cells from blood. The sample's subset: remaining (HLA-DR-negative) circulating blood Treg cells. The chain uses TRBV29-1 and TRBJ2-5; TCRdb picks TRBD2, but there is no DNA to check that call. The CDR3 sequence is CSAGITSGETQYF.